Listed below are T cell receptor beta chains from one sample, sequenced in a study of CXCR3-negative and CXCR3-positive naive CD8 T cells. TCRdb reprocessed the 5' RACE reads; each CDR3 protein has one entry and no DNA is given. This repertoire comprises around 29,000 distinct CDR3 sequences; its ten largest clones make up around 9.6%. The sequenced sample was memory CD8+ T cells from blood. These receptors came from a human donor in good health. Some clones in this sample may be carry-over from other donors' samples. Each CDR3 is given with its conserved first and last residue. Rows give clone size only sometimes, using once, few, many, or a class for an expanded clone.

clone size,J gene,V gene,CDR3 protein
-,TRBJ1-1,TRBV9,CASSAKGIGTNTEAFF
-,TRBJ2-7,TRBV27,CASSSRSPYEQYF
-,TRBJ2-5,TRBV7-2,CASSFLGEETQYF
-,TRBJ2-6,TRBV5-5,CASSWGSGANVLTF
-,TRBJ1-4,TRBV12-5,CASASTASIGTGVEKLFF
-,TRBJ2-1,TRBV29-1,CSVGRTPYNEQFF
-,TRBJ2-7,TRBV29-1,CSVELRDTTYEQYF
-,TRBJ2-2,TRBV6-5,CASSRSGELFF
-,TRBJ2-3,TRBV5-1,CASTTGGDPNTDTQYF
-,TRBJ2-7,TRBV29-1,CSVAPGLAGDEQYF
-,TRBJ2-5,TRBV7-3,CASSSGWGDQETQYF
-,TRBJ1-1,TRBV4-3,CASSQGTGDTEAFF
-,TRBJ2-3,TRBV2,CASSGRDSRGDTQYF
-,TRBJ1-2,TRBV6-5,CASSYFTGSENGYTF
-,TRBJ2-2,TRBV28,CASSPSDTGELFF
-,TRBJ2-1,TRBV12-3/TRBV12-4,CASSSEAEQFF
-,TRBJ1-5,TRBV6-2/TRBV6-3,CASSSLTDRQVRYQPQHF
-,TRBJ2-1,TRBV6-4,CASRPEGSAEAQFF
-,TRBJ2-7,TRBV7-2,CASSLAPGSHEQYF
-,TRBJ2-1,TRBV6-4,CASSDRLAGGHEQFF
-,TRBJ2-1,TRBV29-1,CSVYDNNEQFF
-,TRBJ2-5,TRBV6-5,CASSSLSETQYF
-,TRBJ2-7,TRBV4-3,CASSQGPATYEQYF
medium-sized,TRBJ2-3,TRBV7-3,CASSFLGNTDTQYF
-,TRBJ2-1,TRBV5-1,CASSLGTSTYNEQFF
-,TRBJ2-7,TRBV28,CASSYRHRDQDYEQYF
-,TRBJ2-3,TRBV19,CASSWNLDLRDTQYF
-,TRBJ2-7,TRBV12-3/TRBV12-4,CASSLRGISYEQYF
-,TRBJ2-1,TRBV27,CASSLGRAAYNEQFF
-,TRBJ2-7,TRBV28,CASSLGRTDRGREQYF
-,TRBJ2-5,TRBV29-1,CSVDRLLAGEETQYF
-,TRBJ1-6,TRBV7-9,CASSLLNSPLHF
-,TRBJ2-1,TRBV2,CASRGEFLEQFF
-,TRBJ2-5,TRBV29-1,CSVVLTGVQETQYF
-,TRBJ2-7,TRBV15,CATSSQRIAYEQYF
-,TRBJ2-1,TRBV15,CATSHRTSGRIEQFF
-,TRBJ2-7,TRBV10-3,CAISESTVPGEQYF